This TCR beta chain was found in a study of blood T cell repertoires in COVID-19. In the study overall: Material from acute and convalescent COVID-19 was sourced from the United States, Italy and Spain. PBMCs, B-cell-depleted T cells, or T cells were the source of the cDNA or gDNA that made up the material.

In the study's own analysis: Reference gene primer amplification gave nucleated cell count estimates. Measured with immunoSEQ multiplex PCR; TCRdb has only the in-frame clones, and not every one. That table is the source of V, J and clone size, and D and trimming were worked out from the DNA. Of some 50,000 clones in the sample, approximately 83% were seen once. Sequenced input: peripheral blood. The clonotype originates from a human donor in a cohort sampled during active COVID-19. The donor label of this sample is uncertain.

CDR3 nucleotides: TGCAGCGTTGAGCTCCAGGGTCGCTACGAGCAGTACTTC. Translating it yields CSVELQGRYEQYF. The chain carries TRBV29-1 and TRBJ2-7; D might be TRBD1 (5 bases). Looked up from germline, CDR1 is SQVTM and CDR2 is ANQGSEA. This CDR3 is 13 amino acids long. Trimming stripped 3 bases from V and 3 bases from J, with 12 bases between.